This T cell receptor beta chain was observed in a study of blood T cell repertoires in COVID-19. Profiled with immunoSEQ multiplex PCR; TCRdb holds only in-frame clones, not every one. The table records about 240,000 clones, around 86% of them present only once. CDR3 length: 16 residues. Germline-derived CDR1 and CDR2 are MNHNS and SASEGT. Unmatched junction bases numbered 8, after V lost 0 bases and J lost 4 bases. The receptor's source is a woman aged 25 to 39 who had recovered from COVID-19. The V gene is TRBV6-1, the J gene TRBJ1-2, with TRBD1 identical over 7 bases. Sequenced material: peripheral blood. The CDR3, as DNA: TGTGCCAGCAGTGAAGCGGTACAGGGGAATGCCTATGGCTACACCTTC. Its protein product is CASSEAVQGNAYGYTF.